These T cell receptor beta chains were read from a single sample in a study of T-cell memory formation after mild COVID-19. MiXCR was run by TCRdb on the 5' RACE reads, yielding one entry per CDR3 protein. The repertoire holds under 150,000 distinct CDR3 sequences, about a fifth seen once, with under 50% in the top ten. Input material: PBMCs or a T cell subset sorted from them (not recorded which). All receptors derive from a man aged 18-30 years who had mild COVID-19 (a few samples of this study predate the infection). Cell type and time point are not known. The CDR3 runs from the conserved cysteine through the conserved F or W. A D gene is named only where the DNA matches it firmly. Expanded clones are given a class, and other clones once, few, many or no size at all.

D gene: .
J gene: TRBJ2-1
clone size: .
V gene: TRBV2
CDR3 protein: CASSAGGDEQFF
CDR3 DNA: TGTGCCAGCAGTGCAGGAGGGGATGAGCAGTTCTTC

D gene: .
J gene: TRBJ2-3
clone size: .
V gene: TRBV4-1
CDR3 protein: CASSQERGATDTQYF
CDR3 DNA: TGCGCCAGCAGCCAAGAACGGGGAGCCACAGATACGCAGTATTTT

D gene: .
J gene: TRBJ2-6
clone size: few
V gene: TRBV12-3/TRBV12-4
CDR3 protein: CASYSGANVLTF
CDR3 DNA: TGTGCCAGCTACTCTGGGGCCAACGTCCTGACTTTC

D gene: TRBD1
J gene: TRBJ1-2
clone size: once
V gene: TRBV12-3/TRBV12-4
CDR3 protein: CASSTGTGGIGYTF
CDR3 DNA: TGTGCCAGCAGCACCGGGACAGGGGGCATTGGCTACACCTTC

D gene: TRBD1
J gene: TRBJ2-2
clone size: few
V gene: TRBV4-2
CDR3 protein: CASSQGDRGTGELFF
CDR3 DNA: TGTGCCAGCAGCCAAGGGGACAGGGGCACCGGGGAGCTGTTTTTT

D gene: .
J gene: TRBJ2-3
clone size: .
V gene: TRBV25-1
CDR3 protein: CASGRQWDTQYF
CDR3 DNA: TGTGCCAGCGGGCGACAGTGGGATACGCAGTATTTT

D gene: .
J gene: TRBJ1-1
clone size: many
V gene: TRBV11-1
CDR3 protein: CASSFGTANTEAFF
CDR3 DNA: TGTGCCAGCAGCTTCGGGACGGCGAACACTGAAGCTTTCTTT

D gene: TRBD2
J gene: TRBJ2-3
clone size: few
V gene: TRBV12-3/TRBV12-4
CDR3 protein: CASSPVGGVAADTQYF
CDR3 DNA: TGTGCCAGCAGTCCTGTCGGGGGGGTCGCAGCAGATACGCAGTATTTT

D gene: TRBD1
J gene: TRBJ2-3
clone size: .
V gene: TRBV7-9
CDR3 protein: CASSTGTGATDTQYF
CDR3 DNA: TGTGCCAGCAGCACCGGGACAGGAGCCACAGATACGCAGTATTTT

D gene: TRBD1
J gene: TRBJ1-6
clone size: .
V gene: TRBV5-1
CDR3 protein: CASSFIGGEFSPLHF
CDR3 DNA: TGCGCCAGCAGCTTCATAGGGGGCGAATTTTCACCCCTCCACTTT

D gene: .
J gene: TRBJ2-1
clone size: .
V gene: TRBV12-3/TRBV12-4
CDR3 protein: CASSWGGLYAYNEQFF
CDR3 DNA: TGTGCCAGCAGTTGGGGGGGGCTCTACGCCTACAATGAGCAGTTCTTC

D gene: .
J gene: TRBJ2-3
clone size: .
V gene: TRBV11-2
CDR3 protein: CASSSPSSSTDTQYF
CDR3 DNA: TGTGCCAGCAGCTCCCCGTCGTCTAGCACAGATACGCAGTATTTT

D gene: .
J gene: TRBJ1-2
clone size: .
V gene: TRBV12-3/TRBV12-4
CDR3 protein: CASSLQSNYGYTF
CDR3 DNA: TGTGCCAGCAGTTTGCAGTCTAACTATGGCTACACCTTC

D gene: .
J gene: TRBJ2-7
clone size: once
V gene: TRBV7-9
CDR3 protein: CASSLAVPEQYF
CDR3 DNA: TGTGCCAGCAGCTTAGCCGTTCCCGAGCAGTACTTC

D gene: .
J gene: TRBJ2-7
clone size: .
V gene: TRBV4-1
CDR3 protein: CASSQIHTYEQYF
CDR3 DNA: TGCGCCAGCAGCCAAATCCATACCTACGAGCAGTACTTC

D gene: TRBD1
J gene: TRBJ2-1
clone size: .
V gene: TRBV6-6
CDR3 protein: CASSYSTQQGGPYNEQFF
CDR3 DNA: TGTGCCAGCAGTTACTCGACGCAACAGGGGGGCCCCTACAATGAGCAGTTCTTC

D gene: .
J gene: TRBJ1-1
clone size: .
V gene: TRBV4-1
CDR3 protein: CASSQERAWPEAFF
CDR3 DNA: TGCGCCAGCAGCCAAGAGAGGGCCTGGCCCGAAGCTTTCTTT

D gene: .
J gene: TRBJ2-1
clone size: .
V gene: TRBV9
CDR3 protein: CASSGGGSPDEQFF
CDR3 DNA: TGTGCCAGCAGCGGAGGTGGGTCCCCGGATGAGCAGTTCTTC

D gene: .
J gene: TRBJ2-7
clone size: .
V gene: TRBV9
CDR3 protein: CASSVGHTSYEQYF
CDR3 DNA: TGTGCCAGCAGCGTAGGACATACTTCCTACGAGCAGTACTTC

D gene: TRBD2
J gene: TRBJ2-3
clone size: few
V gene: TRBV12-3/TRBV12-4
CDR3 protein: CASRELAGGTDTQYF
CDR3 DNA: TGTGCCAGCAGGGAACTAGCGGGGGGCACAGATACGCAGTATTTT

D gene: .
J gene: TRBJ2-5
clone size: .
V gene: TRBV11-2
CDR3 protein: CASSLELGGETQYF
CDR3 DNA: TGTGCCAGCAGCTTAGAGCTAGGAGGGGAGACCCAGTACTTC

D gene: .
J gene: TRBJ2-2
clone size: .
V gene: TRBV6-5
CDR3 protein: CASSYWKNTGELFF
CDR3 DNA: TGTGCCAGCAGTTACTGGAAGAACACCGGGGAGCTGTTTTTT